The 9 T cell receptor beta chains below were found in one sample sequenced in a study of CD8 T cells in ankylosing spondylitis. TCRdb passed the 5' RACE reads through MiXCR, listing each CDR3 protein once. The sample holds 200,000 to 250,000 distinct CDR3 sequences, roughly 10% seen once. The sequencing sample was made of blood, either unsorted or a sorted T cell fraction (not recorded which). All receptors come from a male donor with ankylosing spondylitis or in good health (not recorded which).

This clonotype was picked up many times. The chain joins TRBV6-5 to TRBJ2-7; D might be TRBD1 (5 bases). There are 15 residues in the CDR3. V shed 0 bases and J shed 3 bases, with 12 bases lying between them. The germline V gene encodes CDR1 MNHEY and CDR2 SVGAGI. The CDR3 sequence is CASSYSSAGFYEQYF. In nucleotides, the CDR3 is TGTGCCAGCAGTTACTCGTCTGCAGGGTTCTACGAGCAGTACTTC.

The rearrangement links TRBV20-1 to TRBJ2-1; unclear D gene. Trimming left V 6 bases short and J 0 bases short, with 9 bases between. CDR1 and CDR2 from the germline V gene are DFQATT and SNEGSKA (reference sequence). CDR3 size: 13 residues. In DNA form, the CDR3 reads TGCAGTGCATCGCTGAGCTCCTACAATGAGCAGTTCTTC. Its translation: CSASLSSYNEQFF.

This clonotype was counted between two and nine times. V is TRBV14 and J is TRBJ2-1, with D hard to call. The CDR3 is 14 amino acids. Germline CDR1 reads SGHDN; CDR2 reads FVKESK. V lost 4 bases and J lost 3, with 10 bases in between. The CDR3, as DNA: TGTGCCAGCAGCCCTCAGGCGATCTACAATGAGCAGTTCTTC. Translated: CASSPQAIYNEQFF.

This clonotype was counted at least ten times. The V gene is TRBV12-3 or TRBV12-4, the J gene TRBJ1-5, with D possibly TRBD1 on 5 matching bases. Trimming stripped 5 bases from V and 6 bases from J, with 14 bases between. The CDR3 has 14 residues. CDR3 in DNA: TGTGCCAGCAGTAATTCAGGGAACAGTCAGCCCCAGCATTTT. Encoded protein: CASSNSGNSQPQHF.

The chain couples TRBV20-1 to TRBJ2-3; D may be TRBD1 (6 bases). Germline CDR1 reads DFQATT; CDR2 reads SNEGSKA (reference sequence). V was shortened by 1 base and J by 6 bases, with 11 bases between the two germline ends. CDR3 length equals 13 residues. The CDR3: CSARVGALDTQYF. The DNA of the CDR3 is TGCAGTGCTAGAGTGGGGGCACTGGATACGCAGTATTTT.

This clonotype has a count of ten or more. The J gene is TRBJ2-1, the V gene TRBV3-1, with D tentatively TRBD1 or TRBD2 (6 bases each). Looked up from germline, CDR1 is LGHDT and CDR2 is YNNKEL (reference sequence). V was pared by 9 bases and J by 4 bases, with 16 bases between. The CDR3 extends over 14 amino acids. The CDR3 DNA is TGTGCCAGTACGAGGGGGGACTCTTACAATGAGCAGTTCTTC. It translates to CASTRGDSYNEQFF.

This clonotype was observed many times. The rearrangement uses TRBV3-1 and TRBJ2-5; perhaps TRBD2 as D (5 bases). This CDR3 spans 13 amino acids. Germline CDR1 and CDR2: LGHDT and YNNKEL (reference sequence). The germline V and J ends were trimmed by 2 bases and 3 bases, with 7 bases remaining between them. CDR3 loop: CASSQTGKETQYF. The DNA for the CDR3 is TGTGCCAGCAGCCAAACGGGGAAAGAGACCCAGTACTTC.

This chain connects TRBV7-3 to TRBJ2-5; either TRBD1 or TRBD2 may fit D (5 bases each). This CDR3 is built from 15 residues. Germline V gene sequence: CDR1 SGHTA, CDR2 FQGTGA. The germline V and J ends were trimmed by 5 bases and 1 base, with 14 bases remaining between them. The CDR3 DNA reads as TGTGCCAGCAGCCGAACGAGGGGACCCCAAGAGACCCAGTACTTC. It is translated as CASSRTRGPQETQYF.

This clonotype came up many times. V usage is TRBV6-5 and J usage is TRBJ1-2, with 7 bases aligning to TRBD1. The CDR3 has 14 amino acids. Germline V lookup: CDR1 MNHEY, CDR2 SVGAGI. Trimming removed 4 bases from V and 4 bases from J; junction bases left unmatched: 6. CDR3 in amino acids: CASSSPTGIYGYTF. The CDR3 DNA follows: TGTGCCAGCAGTTCCCCGACAGGGATCTATGGCTACACCTTC.